This T cell receptor beta chain was found in a study of cytomegalovirus exposure and HLA in healthy donors. This CDR3 region has 15 residues. CDR1 is SGHTA and CDR2 is FQGNSA in the germline V gene. The ends were cut back, 1 base at V and 6 bases at J, with 16 bases in the middle. This clone was observed a handful of times. Clones were sequenced by immunoSEQ multiplex PCR, and TCRdb holds only the in-frame ones, with some missing. The table lists 100,000 or so clones, around 85% of them singletons. The chain carries TRBV7-2 and TRBJ2-7, with D tentatively TRBD1 (5 bases). This clonotype was sampled from a woman aged 25 to 39 in good health and CMV-seronegative. Specimen: PBMCs. The CDR3 region is CASSLEFGRAIEQYF. The CDR3 DNA sequence: TGTGCCAGCAGCTTAGAGTTCGGCAGGGCCATCGAGCAGTACTTC.